A single sample is the source of the 29 T cell receptor beta chains below, sequenced in a study of T cell responses to AZD1222 COVID-19 vaccine. Assay: immunoSEQ multiplex PCR; the TCRdb copy retains only in-frame clones and omits some. The repertoire has about 150,000 clones, more than 90% of them found once; the top ten carry 18%. This specimen was peripheral blood, taken on day 0 of AZD1222 vaccination. The source of these receptors is an adult in good health.

The chain employs TRBV19 and TRBJ2-5; D remains ambiguous. The V and J ends lost 5 bases and 2 bases respectively, with 9 bases between them. The CDR3 is 13 residues long. From germline, CDR1 is LNHDA and CDR2 SQIVND (reference sequence). CDR3 in DNA: TGTGCCAGTAGTTCAACTTTACAAGAGACCCAGTACTTC. It yields the protein CASSSTLQETQYF.

This chain connects TRBV28 to TRBJ1-2; D possibly corresponds to TRBD1 (5 bases). Germline CDR1 MDHEN, CDR2 SYDVKM. The CDR3 sequence is 15 residues long. The V and J ends lost 6 bases and 4 bases respectively, with 18 bases between them. DNA of the CDR3: TGTGCCAGCAGGACAGCAGGGCGTATCACCTATGGCTACACCTTC. As protein: CASRTAGRITYGYTF.

The rearrangement links TRBV19 to TRBJ1-5; 10 bases align to TRBD1. Per germline, CDR1 LNHDA and CDR2 SQIVND (reference sequence). After removal of 1 base from V and 1 base from J, the junction contained 4 bases not matched to a gene. The CDR3 has 17 residues. CDR3 region: CASSIAGQGGSNQPQHF. The CDR3 DNA is TGTGCCAGTAGTATAGCTGGACAGGGGGGAAGCAATCAGCCCCAGCATTTT.

This chain links TRBV27 with TRBJ1-3; D may be TRBD1 (5 bases). The CDR3 extends over 16 amino acids. The V end lost 4 bases, the J end lost 4 bases, and 17 bases lay between the germline ends. Germline loops: CDR1 MNHEY, CDR2 SMNVEV (reference sequence). In DNA, the CDR3 is TGTGCCAGCAGTTCCTCGATGGGACCGGGAGGAAACACCATATATTTT. Translating gives CASSSSMGPGGNTIYF.

The chain carries TRBV14 and TRBJ2-2, with 8 bases fitting TRBD1. Germline CDR1 is SGHDN and CDR2 is FVKESK. This CDR3 is built from 15 residues. Germline trimming cut 3 bases from V and 6 bases from J; bases unmatched to any gene: 6. Here the CDR3 reads CASSQRTGWAGELFF. The CDR3 DNA follows: TGTGCCAGCAGCCAGAGGACAGGGTGGGCCGGGGAGCTGTTTTTT.

The chain links TRBV18 to TRBJ1-5; possibly TRBD1 for D (5 bases). The CDR3 extends over 15 amino acids. CDR1 is KGHSH and CDR2 is LQKENI in the germline V gene. Deletions cut 3 bases from V and 3 bases from J, with 12 bases between. Here the CDR3 DNA reads TGTGCCAGCTCACCCGTCATAGGGGTCAATCAGCCCCAGCATTTT. Encoded protein: CASSPVIGVNQPQHF.

The CDR3 loop is CASSFGDGDYNEQFF. CDR3 DNA sequence: TGTGCCAGCAGCTTCGGGGACGGAGACTACAATGAGCAGTTCTTC. The chain couples TRBV5-5 to TRBJ2-1; D possibly matches TRBD1 or TRBD2 (5 bases each). The V gene lost 2 bases and the J gene lost 3 bases, with 12 bases spanning the gap. The CDR3 spans 15 residues. The germline gives CDR1 SGHKS, CDR2 YYEKEE (reference sequence).

J is TRBJ2-1 and V is TRBV5-4; 8 bases fit TRBD2. Germline loops: CDR1 SGHNT, CDR2 YYREEE (reference sequence). CDR3 length equals 16 residues. V gave up 5 bases and J gave up 7 bases; unmatched junction bases: 14. Here the CDR3 DNA reads TGTGCCAGCAGGGCGTGGGGGAGCGGGAGTGGGAATGAGCAGTTCTTC. As protein: CASRAWGSGSGNEQFF.

The chain employs TRBV7-8 and TRBJ2-7, with 9 bases lining up with TRBD1. Germline CDR1 reads SGHVS; CDR2 reads FQNEAQ. The CDR3 is 13 residues long. Losses at the gene ends were 0 bases for V and 7 bases for J; bases not matched to a gene: 1. CDR3 in DNA: TGTGCCAGCAGCTTAGCGGACAGGGGAGAGCAGTACTTC. This gives the protein CASSLADRGEQYF.

The chain carries TRBV6-5 and TRBJ1-1; 9 nucleotides match TRBD1. This CDR3 region has 15 residues. The ends lost 5 bases at V and 5 bases at J; junction bases unmatched: 9. Germline loops: CDR1 MNHEY, CDR2 SVGAGI. The CDR3, as DNA: TGTGCCAGCAGTCCGGCCCACAGGGGGCTGACTGAAGCTTTCTTT. This translates into CASSPAHRGLTEAFF.

The chain is built from TRBV5-1 and TRBJ1-1; 12 nucleotides align to TRBD1. Germline V CDR1 and CDR2: SGHRS, YFSETQ. The CDR3 is 17 residues long. J lost 0 bases, V lost 4 bases, and 7 bases had no gene match. Here the CDR3 DNA reads TGCGCCAGCAGCCCTCCCGGGACAGGGGGCTTGAACACTGAAGCTTTCTTT. Protein sequence: CASSPPGTGGLNTEAFF.

V usage is TRBV4-3 and J usage is TRBJ1-3; D ambiguous. The CDR3 is 13 amino acids. Looked up from germline, CDR1 is LGHNA and CDR2 is YSLEER. The V end was cut by 3 bases, the J end by 7 bases, with 10 bases between. The CDR3, as DNA: TGCGCCAGCAGCCAGGACCCGGCGAACACCATATATTTT. Its translation is CASSQDPANTIYF.

J is TRBJ2-1 and V is TRBV12-5; no firm D call. Trimming took 0 bases from V and 9 from J, leaving 9 bases between them. From germline, CDR1 is LGHNT and CDR2 FRNRAP. The CDR3 sequence is 13 residues long. The CDR3 bases are TGTGCTAGTGGTTTGGTAACCCTGGGTGAGCAGTTCTTC. The encoded protein is CASGLVTLGEQFF.

The chain is built from TRBV10-1 and TRBJ2-1; D call uncertain. This CDR3 contains 13 residues. Trimming removed 2 bases from V and 6 bases from J, with 8 bases in between. In germline, CDR1 is WNHNN, CDR2 SYGVQD (reference sequence). As DNA, the CDR3 is TGCGCCAGCAGTGAGAGGGATCTCAATGAGCAGTTCTTC. Translation gives CASSERDLNEQFF.

This chain joins TRBV6-5 and TRBJ2-5; TRBD2 matches 10 bases. CDR3 length: 15 amino acids. Germline CDR1 is MNHEY and CDR2 is SVGAGI. V gave up 6 bases and J gave up 4 bases; unmatched junction bases: 8. Written as DNA, the CDR3 is TGTGCCAGCAGCAGAGCGGGGGGGCGGGGAGAGACCCAGTACTTC. It translates to CASSRAGGRGETQYF.

Notes on this clone: Other nucleotide sequences from this sample produce the same CDR3. The V call is TRBV5-1, the J call TRBJ1-1; D not certain. Trimming left V 2 bases short and J 4 bases short, with 9 bases between. Germline V gives CDR1 SGHRS, CDR2 YFSETQ. The CDR3 is made up of 13 amino acids. CDR3 sequence (DNA): TGCGCCAGCAGCTTAGGCGCGGGCACTGAAGCTTTCTTT. Residues: CASSLGAGTEAFF.

This clone was found once. The chain joins TRBV15 to TRBJ2-5; D not resolved. Germline V gives CDR1 LNHNV, CDR2 YYDKDF (reference sequence). V lost 3 bases and J 3 bases, leaving 11 bases between the germline ends. The CDR3 is 14 amino acids. The CDR3 region is CATSSRPGEETQYF. In DNA, the CDR3 is TGTGCCACCAGCAGCCGGCCAGGAGAAGAGACCCAGTACTTC.

As DNA, the CDR3 is TGTGCCAGCAGTAAACTCTCTACCTCCTACAATGAGCAGTTCTTC. Its protein is CASSKLSTSYNEQFF. This chain links TRBV2 with TRBJ2-1; D ambiguous. Germline V gene sequence: CDR1 SNHLY, CDR2 FYNNEI. Deletions cut 5 bases from V and 0 bases from J, with 11 bases between. The CDR3 has 15 amino acids.

V gene TRBV14 combines with J gene TRBJ1-1; D is undetermined. V dropped 4 bases and J dropped 3 bases, with 12 bases sitting between them. Germline V gene data show CDR1 as SGHDN and CDR2 as FVKESK. The CDR3 consists of 14 residues. The CDR3 protein is CASSLRETYTEAFF. Written as DNA, the CDR3 is TGTGCCAGCAGCCTAAGGGAGACTTACACTGAAGCTTTCTTT.

The V and J genes are TRBV7-9 and TRBJ2-7, with D maybe TRBD2 (6 bases). The CDR3 runs 16 residues. V gave up 5 bases and J gave up 4 bases, with 21 bases separating them. Germline V gene lookup returns CDR1 SEHNR and CDR2 FQNEAQ (reference sequence). CDR3 region: CASSPVGRGAGYEQYF. CDR3 bases: TGTGCCAGCAGCCCAGTCGGGCGGGGAGCTGGGTACGAGCAGTACTTC.

The chain carries TRBV25-1 and TRBJ2-2; D remains ambiguous. Per germline, CDR1 MGHDK and CDR2 SYGVNS. The CDR3 is 13 residues long. V lost 3 bases to trimming and J lost 0 bases, with 2 bases between them. This chain's CDR3 is CASSDPNTGELFF. CDR3 coding DNA: TGTGCCAGCAGTGACCCGAACACCGGGGAGCTGTTTTTT.

The CDR3 region is CASSTRQVADTQYF. The CDR3 DNA sequence: TGTGCCAGCAGCACCCGACAAGTGGCAGATACGCAGTATTTT. V is TRBV11-3 and J is TRBJ2-3; D remains ambiguous. There are 14 residues in the CDR3. Germline assignment: CDR1 SGHNT and CDR2 YENEEA. The V end was cut by 5 bases, the J end by 4 bases, with 13 bases between.

The rearrangement uses TRBV5-1 and TRBJ2-2, with TRBD2 identical over 7 bases. This CDR3 has 15 residues. Germline V gives CDR1 SGHRS, CDR2 YFSETQ. The V gene end was trimmed by 5 bases and the J gene end by 6 bases; junction bases not matched to a gene: 10. The CDR3 sequence: CASRLGLGPSGELFF. The CDR3 region has the DNA TGCGCCAGCAGACTAGGACTAGGCCCTTCCGGGGAGCTGTTTTTT.

The J gene is TRBJ2-3, the V gene TRBV27; unclear D gene. Germline V gene data show CDR1 as MNHEY and CDR2 as SMNVEV (reference sequence). V lost 6 bases to trimming and J lost 4 bases, with 11 bases between them. This CDR3 region has 13 residues. CDR3 bases: TGTGCCAGCAGCATCGGGCAAGCAGATACGCAGTATTTT. Residues: CASSIGQADTQYF.

The chain has TRBV28 and TRBJ2-2; tentative D call: TRBD1 (5 bases). V dropped 7 bases and J dropped 7 bases, with 13 bases sitting between them. Germline assignment: CDR1 MDHEN and CDR2 SYDVKM. The CDR3 covers 13 residues. Written as DNA, the CDR3 is TGTGCCAGCAAGAAGGGGCGTTACGGGGAGCTGTTTTTT. It yields the protein CASKKGRYGELFF. Looking up the rest from reference TRBV28 and TRBJ2-2 gives the full variable domain: DVKVTQSSRYLVKRTGEKVFLECVQDMDHENMFWYRQDPGLGLRLIYFSYDVKMKEKGDIPEGYSVSREKKERFSLILESASTNQTSMYLCASKKGRYGELFFGEGSRLTVL.

This chain connects TRBV2 to TRBJ2-5; possible D gene TRBD1, 6 bases. The CDR3 spans 14 residues. Germline V gene sequence: CDR1 SNHLY, CDR2 FYNNEI. V lost 5 bases and J lost 5, with 15 bases in between. The CDR3 sequence: CASSSRTVRETQYF. The CDR3, as DNA: TGTGCCAGCAGTTCCCGGACAGTAAGGGAGACCCAGTACTTC.

The chain is built from TRBV19 and TRBJ1-2; 7 bases match TRBD1. CDR3 length: 15 amino acids. Germline values: CDR1 LNHDA, CDR2 SQIVND (reference sequence). Trimming removed 7 bases from V and 4 bases from J; junction bases left unmatched: 12. CDR3 amino acids: CASTMGTVPLYGYTF. The CDR3, as DNA: TGTGCCAGTACAATGGGGACAGTCCCTCTCTATGGCTACACCTTC.

CDR3 sequence: CASSRQGPGANVLTF. The CDR3 DNA is TGTGCCAGCAGCAGACAGGGCCCTGGGGCCAACGTCCTGACTTTC. This chain joins TRBV9 and TRBJ2-6, with 7 bases that match TRBD1. Germline V CDR1 and CDR2: SGDLS, YYNGEE. The ends lost 4 bases at V and 2 bases at J; junction bases unmatched: 3. This CDR3 has 15 amino acids.

This clone was detected a few times. The CDR3 sequence is CASSDWDRRGNQPQHF. The CDR3 DNA reads TGTGCCAGCAGCGACTGGGACAGGCGGGGCAATCAGCCCCAGCATTTT. V gene TRBV2 combines with J gene TRBJ1-5, with 8 bases identical to TRBD1. The V gene's germline CDR1 is SNHLY and CDR2 FYNNEI. Trimming took 6 bases from V and 2 from J; bases not matched to a gene: 9. The length of the CDR3 is 16 residues.